Reported below is one T cell receptor beta chain. The target antigen is unknown. Measured with immunoSEQ multiplex PCR; TCRdb has only the in-frame clones, and not every one. The table has more than 15,000 clones, over 75% seen once; the top ten hold 1% to 1.5%. These data belong to a study of PD-1 blockade in classical Hodgkin lymphoma. The junction had 7 bases not matched to a gene; V was cut back by 7 bases and J by 0 bases. This CDR3 has 16 residues. Germline CDR1 is SNHLY and CDR2 is FYNNEI. Broader study findings: The study reported lower baseline TCR diversity in newly diagnosed patients than in healthy donors. There remain no defined causes for the repertoire differences, which possibly reflect disease activity or prior therapy.

Regarding time point: newly diagnosed, previously untreated cHL patient sample. Purification of CD4+ T cells from thawed PBMCs was achieved by magnetic negative selection. This TCR was recovered from a human donor with classical Hodgkin lymphoma. The chain joins TRBV2 to TRBJ2-2; 8 nucleotides line up with TRBD2. Sequences were obtained from CD4+ T cells from blood. CDR3 region: CASKGTSGANTGELFF. CDR3 in DNA: TGTGCCAGCAAGGGAACTAGCGGAGCGAACACCGGGGAGCTGTTTTTT.